This T cell receptor (beta chain) was sequenced during a study of shared clonotypes between healthy human individuals. The table came from immunoSEQ multiplex PCR; TCRdb's copy has only in-frame clones and leaves some out. The sample records about 2.4 million clones, 93% being singletons. Looked up from germline, CDR1 is MDHEN and CDR2 is SYDVKM. This CDR3 spans 12 amino acids. V was clipped by 7 bases and J by 5 bases, with 11 bases between them. Input material: naive CD4+ T cells from PBMCs. Subset: CD45RA+ positively selected. This receptor was identified in a man between 18 and 29 years old in good health. Some clones in this sample may be carry-over from other donors' samples. This rearrangement joins TRBV28 to TRBJ1-1; D is undetermined. The DNA for the CDR3 is TGTGCCAGCATTCCGTGGGGTACTGAAGCTTTCTTT. Translating it yields CASIPWGTEAFF.